Listed below are T cell receptor beta chains from one sample, sequenced in a study of T cells in localized non-small cell lung cancer. Clones were sequenced by immunoSEQ multiplex PCR, and TCRdb holds only the in-frame ones, with some missing. The sample includes 1,500 to 2,000 clones, 20% to 25% of them seen just once. The starting material was normal lung tissue next to the tumor, obtained before any cancer treatment. These receptors were taken from a man aged 18 to 50 with stage I lung adenocarcinoma. The CDR3 runs from the conserved cysteine through the conserved F or W. The D gene is left open where the match is weak. Not all rows give a size; the values are once, few, many and, for expanded clones, a class.

>TRBJ1-4|few|TRBV19|.
TGTGCCAGTAACAGAGGGCAGGGTAACGAAAAACTGTTTTTT
CASNRGQGNEKLFF
>TRBJ1-3|large|TRBV5-1|TRBD1
TGCGCCAGCAGCCTTACACCATTGACAGGGAGCGTGGTGTCGGCCATATATTTT
CASSLTPLTGSVVSAIYF
>TRBJ2-7|.|TRBV6-8|TRBD2
TGTGCCAGCACTACTAGCGGGGGGGCCGGAGAGCAGTACTTC
CASTTSGGAGEQYF
>TRBJ1-1|.|TRBV19|.
TGTGCCAGTAGTATCTGGGGTTCGCTCACTGAAGCTTTCTTT
CASSIWGSLTEAFF
>TRBJ1-1|few|TRBV19|.
TGTGCCAGTAGTGTTCCCCGACCTTCGAACACTGAAGCTTTCTTT
CASSVPRPSNTEAFF
>TRBJ1-5|few|TRBV29-1|.
TGCAGCGTTACTACAGGGACGGACAATCAGCCCCAGCATTTT
CSVTTGTDNQPQHF
>TRBJ1-1|large|TRBV19|TRBD1
TGTGCCAGTAGTGCGGACAGGGTAGGGACTGAAGCTTTCTTT
CASSADRVGTEAFF
>TRBJ1-5|.|TRBV29-1|.
TGCAGCGTTACCTTGGCGGGGGGGAAGGATCAGCCCCAGCATTTT
CSVTLAGGKDQPQHF
>TRBJ2-2|few|TRBV6-8|.
TGTGCCAGCAGTGCGGGGACCGAAAACGGGGAGCTGTTTTTT
CASSAGTENGELFF
>TRBJ1-2|.|TRBV15|TRBD1
TGTGCCACCAGCAGTATTGACAGGGTTGGCTATGGCTACACCTTC
CATSSIDRVGYGYTF
>TRBJ2-5|.|TRBV6-8|TRBD1
TGTGCCAGCAGTCCGGACAGGCAAGAGACCCAGTACTTC
CASSPDRQETQYF
>TRBJ1-2|.|TRBV5-1|TRBD1
TGCGCCAGCAGCTTGAGTGTTTTTCCGGGACAGGGCAACTATGGCTACACCTTC
CASSLSVFPGQGNYGYTF
>TRBJ1-2|.|TRBV28|TRBD1
TGTGCCAGCCAGACAGGGACGAGTCGTAACTATGGCTACACCTTC
CASQTGTSRNYGYTF
>TRBJ1-1|.|TRBV19|TRBD1
TGTGCCAGTAGTGACGACCACAGGGGCGGAGGGAACACTGAAGCTTTCTTT
CASSDDHRGGGNTEAFF
>TRBJ1-3|.|TRBV29-1|TRBD1
TGCAGCGTTGACGGGACAGATGGAAACACCATATATTTT
CSVDGTDGNTIYF
>TRBJ1-2|.|TRBV12-5|.
TGTGCCAGTGGGGGGGACCTTCGTGGCTACACCTTC
CASGGDLRGYTF
>TRBJ1-5|.|TRBV25-1|.
TGTGCCAGCAGTGAATGGGGGGATCAGCCCCAGCATTTT
CASSEWGDQPQHF
>TRBJ2-3|.|TRBV11-3|.
TGTGCCAGCACCAACCCCCGGGCTCCAGATACGCAGTATTTT
CASTNPRAPDTQYF
>TRBJ1-5|few|TRBV28|.
TGTGCCAGCAGTTACGACTCGAATCAGCCCCAGCATTTT
CASSYDSNQPQHF
>TRBJ2-1|few|TRBV6-8|TRBD2
TGTGCCAGCAGTGAGGGACTATCGGGTGGCAATGAGCAGTTCTTC
CASSEGLSGGNEQFF
>TRBJ1-2|.|TRBV2|.
TGTGCCAGCAGTGAAATGTCAGGTAGTGGCTATGGCTACACCTTC
CASSEMSGSGYGYTF
>TRBJ1-6|.|TRBV5-1|.
TGCGCCAGCAGCCAAGCGGGGCAGGGAAGTTCACCCCTCCACTTT
CASSQAGQGSSPLHF
>TRBJ1-1|.|TRBV5-1|.
TGCGCCAGCAGCGCTCAAGTGGGGCACACTGAAGCTTTCTTT
CASSAQVGHTEAFF